The sequence of this T cell receptor beta chain was determined in a study of blood T cell repertoires in COVID-19. In the study overall: COVID-19 samples, acute and convalescent, were from the United States, Italy and Spain. Sources were T cells, B-cell-depleted T cells, or PBMCs; the material itself was cDNA or gDNA.

Authors' methods: Estimation of nucleated cell counts was performed using reference gene primer amplification. The method was immunoSEQ multiplex PCR; TCRdb's version includes in-frame clones alone and lacks a portion of them. That table is the source of V, J and clone size, and D and trimming were worked out from the DNA. Of around 53,000 clones detected, around nine tenths appear once; the ten largest clones hold about 3%. This receptor was identified in a human donor in a cohort sampled during active COVID-19. The specimen sequenced was peripheral blood.

The CDR3 loop reads CASSGGLWARGDTEAFF. CDR3 DNA sequence: TGTGCCAGCAGCGGGGGGTTGTGGGCGCGAGGGGATACTGAAGCTTTCTTT. The chain couples TRBV5-6 to TRBJ1-1, with a possible D match to TRBD1 (5 bases). Trimming pared 4 bases from V and 5 bases from J, leaving 24 bases between. This CDR3 is 17 amino acids long. From germline, CDR1 is SGHDT and CDR2 YYEEEE.